This T cell receptor beta chain was sequenced for a study of T cells in Graves' hyperthyroidism and ophthalmopathy. Fresh peripheral blood, 7.5 to 10 ml of it, supplied the PBMCs. There are many counts of this clonotype. As yet, its antigen is unknown. The V gene end was trimmed by 2 bases and the J gene end by 4 bases; junction bases not matched to a gene: 2. The CDR3 covers 14 residues. Germline-derived CDR1 and CDR2 are MNHNS and SASEGT. It was RNA transcripts that yielded the amplified TCR beta CDR3 regions. The primer set for the first-round RT-PCR of the TCR CDR3 was HTBI. TCRdb recomputed calls from the multiplex PCR reads with MiXCR, one row per CDR3 protein. Seen here are around 300,000 distinct CDR3 sequences, less than 15% observed once, and the top ten hold roughly 8.5%. Study-wide findings and caveats: Also found in blood were most expanded thyroid clonotypes above 0.001.

The receptor's source is a woman under 40 with Graves' hyperthyroidism that later progressed to Graves' ophthalmopathy. The chain joins TRBV6-1 to TRBJ2-5; 9 nucleotides match TRBD1. The sequenced sample was blood. The CDR3 DNA follows: TGTGCCAGCAGTGAAACAGGGGGCTTAGAGACCCAGTACTTC. Its protein product is CASSETGGLETQYF.